The clone carrying this T cell receptor beta chain was seen ten or more times. The target antigen is unknown. One end of the junction fails to match germline, which may point to a read error. The sample is drawn from a study of response to subunit inactivated influenza vaccine. Study-wide results and caveats: The authors offered the suggestion that each seasonal influenza vaccination recruits few new T cells.

TCRdb analysed the RT-PCR reads with MiXCR anew, one entry per CDR3 protein. The sample has around 320,000 distinct CDR3 sequences, 22% seen once. The origin of this receptor is a man between 50 and 75 years old who received an inactivated influenza vaccine. This specimen was PBMCs from blood, taken around 22 months after vaccination.

CDR3 in amino acids: CASSQDWGPGELFF. The CDR3 DNA follows: TGCGCCAGTAGCCAAGACTGGGGGCCCGGGGAGCTGTTTTTT. The J gene is TRBJ2-2, the V gene TRBV4-1, with a tentative D call TRBD1 (6 bases). The V gene's germline CDR1 is MGHRA and CDR2 YSYEKL. This CDR3 has 14 amino acids.